This T cell receptor (beta chain) was observed in a study of blood T cell repertoires in COVID-19. About the research overall: The samples span acute and convalescent COVID-19 from the United States, Italy and Spain. PBMCs, B-cell-depleted T cells, or T cells provided the cDNA or gDNA that made up the material.

Between the trimmed V and J ends, which lost 5 bases and 8 bases, there was a span of 15 bases. This CDR3 contains 13 residues. Germline V gives CDR1 MNHEY, CDR2 SMNVEV (reference sequence). Libraries were prepared by immunoSEQ multiplex PCR; TCRdb keeps only in-frame clonotypes and omits some of them. The sample has about 190,000 clones; approximately 81% are singletons. This receptor was taken from a human donor in a cohort sampled during active COVID-19. Sequencing was carried out using peripheral blood. The chain is built from TRBV27 and TRBJ1-2; D call uncertain. CDR3 loop: CASSQISGLGYTF. The CDR3, as DNA: TGTGCCAGCAGTCAAATATCGGGGTTGGGCTACACCTTC.